The subject of this entry is one TCR beta chain. No antigen is known for it. Data came from immunoSEQ multiplex PCR; TCRdb stores just in-frame clones and leaves some out. Among about 73,000 clones, around 90% were seen once, and the ten largest hold 3.5% to 4%. The data stem from a study of cytomegalovirus exposure and HLA in healthy donors. General observations from the study: Many donors carried some public TCRs, although rarity characterized most TCR sequences.

Sequencing input: PBMCs. This TCR derives from a woman aged 18-30 years in good health and CMV-seropositive.

CDR3: CASSSLAGSGETQYF. DNA for the CDR3: TGTGCCAGCAGCTCTCTAGCGGGATCGGGAGAGACCCAGTACTTC. This rearrangement joins TRBV5-4 to TRBJ2-5, with 9 bases aligning to TRBD2. This CDR3 has 15 residues. Germline CDR1 SGHNT, CDR2 YYREEE (reference sequence). V gave up 3 bases and J gave up 4 bases; unmatched junction bases: 7.